What follows describes a single T cell receptor beta chain. Its antigen is unknown. This record comes from a study of response to subunit inactivated influenza vaccine. Overall study results and limits: Researchers suggested that each seasonal influenza vaccination recruits few new T cells.

TCRdb used MiXCR to reprocess the RT-PCR reads, holding one entry per CDR3 protein. The sample lists roughly 630,000 distinct CDR3 sequences, 14% occurring once. V was pared by 2 bases and J by 4 bases, with 3 bases between. The length of the CDR3 is 11 residues. From germline, CDR1 is SQVTM and CDR2 ANQGSEA. Source: PBMCs from blood, taken 14 to 15 days before vaccination. The sequence was obtained from a man aged 45-60 years who received an inactivated influenza vaccine. This chain uses TRBV29-1 with TRBJ2-1; D gene uncertain. The CDR3 coding sequence is TGCAGCGTTGAACAGTACAATGAGCAGTTCTTC. It translates to CSVEQYNEQFF.